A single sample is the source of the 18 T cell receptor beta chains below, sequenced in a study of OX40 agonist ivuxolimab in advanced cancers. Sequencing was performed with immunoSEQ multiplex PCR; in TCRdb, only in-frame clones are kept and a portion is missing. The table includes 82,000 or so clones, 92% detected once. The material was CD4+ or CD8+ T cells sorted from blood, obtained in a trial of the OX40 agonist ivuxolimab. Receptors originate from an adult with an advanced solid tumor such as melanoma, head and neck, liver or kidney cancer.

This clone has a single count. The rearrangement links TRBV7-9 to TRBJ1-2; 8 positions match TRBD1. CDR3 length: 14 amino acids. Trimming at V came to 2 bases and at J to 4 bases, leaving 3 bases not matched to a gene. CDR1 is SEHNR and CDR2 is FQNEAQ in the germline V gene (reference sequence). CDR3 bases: TGTGCCAGCAGCTTACAGGGGGCGGGCTATGGCTACACCTTC. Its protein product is CASSLQGAGYGYTF.

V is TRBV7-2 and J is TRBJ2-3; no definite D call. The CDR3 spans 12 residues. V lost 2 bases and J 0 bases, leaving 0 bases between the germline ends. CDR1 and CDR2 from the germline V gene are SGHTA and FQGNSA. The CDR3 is CASSLSTDTQYF. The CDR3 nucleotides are TGTGCCAGCAGCTTAAGCACAGATACGCAGTATTTT.

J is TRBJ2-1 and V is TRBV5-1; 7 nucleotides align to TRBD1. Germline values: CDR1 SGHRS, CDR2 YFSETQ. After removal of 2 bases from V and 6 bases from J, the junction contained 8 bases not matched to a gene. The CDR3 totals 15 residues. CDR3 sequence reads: CASSLPGQNFNEQFF. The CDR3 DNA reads TGCGCCAGCAGCTTACCGGGACAGAACTTCAATGAGCAGTTCTTC.

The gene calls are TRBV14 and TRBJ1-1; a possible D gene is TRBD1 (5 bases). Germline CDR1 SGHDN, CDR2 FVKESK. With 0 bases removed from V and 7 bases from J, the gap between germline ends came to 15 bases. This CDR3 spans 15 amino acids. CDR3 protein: CASSQDPGILIEAFF. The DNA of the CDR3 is TGTGCCAGCAGCCAAGATCCAGGGATCCTAATTGAAGCTTTCTTT.

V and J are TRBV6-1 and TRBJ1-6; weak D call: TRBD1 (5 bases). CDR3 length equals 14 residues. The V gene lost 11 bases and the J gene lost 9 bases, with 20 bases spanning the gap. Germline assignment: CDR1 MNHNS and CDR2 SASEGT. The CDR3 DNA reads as TGTGCCGCAGCACCGAGGGGCTTAAGTTCACCCCTCCACTTT. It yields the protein CAAAPRGLSSPLHF.

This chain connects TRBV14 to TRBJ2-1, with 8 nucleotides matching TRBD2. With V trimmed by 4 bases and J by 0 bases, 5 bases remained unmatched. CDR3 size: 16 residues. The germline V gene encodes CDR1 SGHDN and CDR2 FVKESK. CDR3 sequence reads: CASSPWRGASYNEQFF. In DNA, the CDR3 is TGTGCCAGCAGCCCTTGGCGGGGGGCCTCCTACAATGAGCAGTTCTTC.

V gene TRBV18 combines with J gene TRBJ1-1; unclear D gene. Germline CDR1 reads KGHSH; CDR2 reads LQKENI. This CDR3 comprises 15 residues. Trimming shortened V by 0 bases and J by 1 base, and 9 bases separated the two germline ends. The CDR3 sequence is CASSPPVPTNTEAFF. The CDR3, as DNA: TGTGCCAGCTCACCACCGGTCCCGACGAACACTGAAGCTTTCTTT. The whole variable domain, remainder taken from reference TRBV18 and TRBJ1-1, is NAGVMQNPRHLVRRRGQEARLRCSPMKGHSHVYWYRQLPEEGLKFMVYLQKENIIDESGMPKERFSAEFPKEGPSILRIQQVVRGDSAAYFCASSPPVPTNTEAFFGQGTRLTVV.

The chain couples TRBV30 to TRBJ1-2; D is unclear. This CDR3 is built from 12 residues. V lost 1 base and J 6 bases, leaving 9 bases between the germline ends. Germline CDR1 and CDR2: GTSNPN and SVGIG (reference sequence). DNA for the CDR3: TGTGCCTGGAGTGGGGTCTGGAATGGCTACACCTTC. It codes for CAWSGVWNGYTF.

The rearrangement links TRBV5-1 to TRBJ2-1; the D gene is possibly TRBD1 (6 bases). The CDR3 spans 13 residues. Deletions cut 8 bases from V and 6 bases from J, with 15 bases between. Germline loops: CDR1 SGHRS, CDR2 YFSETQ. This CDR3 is CASGGQLSNEQFF. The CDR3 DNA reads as TGCGCCAGTGGGGGACAATTATCCAATGAGCAGTTCTTC.

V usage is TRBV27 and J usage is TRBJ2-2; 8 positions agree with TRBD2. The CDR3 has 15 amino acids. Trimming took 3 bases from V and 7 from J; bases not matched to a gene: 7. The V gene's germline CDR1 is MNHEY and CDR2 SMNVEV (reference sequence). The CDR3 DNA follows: TGTGCCAGCAGTTTCCGGGGGGGCGATGGCGGGGAGCTGTTTTTT. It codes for CASSFRGGDGGELFF.

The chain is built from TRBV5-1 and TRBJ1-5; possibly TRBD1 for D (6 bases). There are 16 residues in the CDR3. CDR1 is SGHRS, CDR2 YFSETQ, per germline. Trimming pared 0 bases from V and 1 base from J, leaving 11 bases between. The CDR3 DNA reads TGCGCCAGCAGCTTGGATGTAGGGGGAAGCAATCAGCCCCAGCATTTT. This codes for CASSLDVGGSNQPQHF.

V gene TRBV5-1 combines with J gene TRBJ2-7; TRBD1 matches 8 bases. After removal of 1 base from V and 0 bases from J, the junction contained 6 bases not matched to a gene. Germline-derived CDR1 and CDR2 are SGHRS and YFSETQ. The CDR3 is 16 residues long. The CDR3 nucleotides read TGCGCCAGCAGCTTGAAGTCAGGGGGCCCCTCCTACGAGCAGTACTTC. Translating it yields CASSLKSGGPSYEQYF.

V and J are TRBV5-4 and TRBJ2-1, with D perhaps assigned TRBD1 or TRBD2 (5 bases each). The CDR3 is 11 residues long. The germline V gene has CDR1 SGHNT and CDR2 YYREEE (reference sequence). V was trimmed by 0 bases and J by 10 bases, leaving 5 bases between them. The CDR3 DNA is TGTGCCAGCAGCTTGGGGGGGGAGCAGTTCTTC. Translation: CASSLGGEQFF.

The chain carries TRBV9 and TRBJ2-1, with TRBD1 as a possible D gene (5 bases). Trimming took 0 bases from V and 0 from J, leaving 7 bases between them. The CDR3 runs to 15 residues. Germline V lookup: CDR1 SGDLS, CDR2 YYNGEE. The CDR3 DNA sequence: TGTGCCAGCAGCGTAGACACAGGCTCCTACAATGAGCAGTTCTTC. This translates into CASSVDTGSYNEQFF.

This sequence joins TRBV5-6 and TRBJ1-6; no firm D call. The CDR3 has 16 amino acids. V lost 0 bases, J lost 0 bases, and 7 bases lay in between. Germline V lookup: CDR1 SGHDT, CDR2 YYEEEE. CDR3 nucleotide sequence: TGTGCCAGCAGCTTGGGACCAAGCTCCTATAATTCACCCCTCCACTTT. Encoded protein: CASSLGPSSYNSPLHF.

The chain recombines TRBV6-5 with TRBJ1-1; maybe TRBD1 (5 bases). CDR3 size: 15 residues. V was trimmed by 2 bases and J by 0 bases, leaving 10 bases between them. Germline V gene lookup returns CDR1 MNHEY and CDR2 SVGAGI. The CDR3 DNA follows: TGTGCCAGCAGTTACGGGGGATTGGTGAACACTGAAGCTTTCTTT. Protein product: CASSYGGLVNTEAFF.

Here the CDR3 reads CASSFRTGRAFF. In DNA, the CDR3 is TGTGCCAGCAGCTTCCGGACAGGACGGGCTTTCTTT. This chain uses TRBV7-2 with TRBJ1-1, with 7 bases aligning to TRBD1. This CDR3 region has 12 residues. With V trimmed by 3 bases and J by 11 bases, 6 bases remained unmatched. Germline CDR1 reads SGHTA; CDR2 reads FQGNSA.

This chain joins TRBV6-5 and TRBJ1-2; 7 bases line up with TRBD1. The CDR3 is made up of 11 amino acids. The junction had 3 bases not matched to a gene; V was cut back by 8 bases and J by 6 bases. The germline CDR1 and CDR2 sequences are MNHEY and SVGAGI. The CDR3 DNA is TGTGCCAGCCGGGACAGCCATGGCTACACCTTC. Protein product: CASRDSHGYTF.